Sequencing of this T cell receptor (beta chain) was carried out in a study of T cell changes during pregnancy in multiple sclerosis. Method: immunoSEQ multiplex PCR; TCRdb's copy keeps in-frame clones and lacks some. Of 100,000 to 110,000 clones in the sample, about 92% were seen once. V trimming: 4 bases; J trimming: 8 bases; junction bases outside the gene matches: 10. CDR3 length: 15 amino acids. Germline CDR1 reads SGDLS; CDR2 reads YYNGEE. The clonotype originates from a female donor with multiple sclerosis, enrolled in a pregnancy study. The input for sequencing was peripheral blood, taken after pregnancy. The chain joins TRBV9 to TRBJ1-4; 8 bases match TRBD1. CDR3: CASSTDGDRLEKLFF. CDR3 DNA: TGTGCCAGCAGCACCGACGGGGACAGGTTGGAAAAACTGTTTTTT.